This is a list of T cell receptor beta chains from one sample in a study of cytomegalovirus exposure and HLA in healthy donors. The protocol was immunoSEQ multiplex PCR, while the TCRdb copy is restricted to in-frame clones and leaves out a portion. The sample contains 150,000 to 200,000 clones, around 79% of which appear only once. Material: PBMCs. All receptors come from a man aged 50 to 59 in good health and CMV-seropositive. Each CDR3 is given with its conserved first and last residue. D genes are given only for firm matches. Size tells how often a clone was seen (once, few, many) or the class of an expanded clone, and some rows leave it out.

>TRBJ2-7|TRBV10-3|NA|NA
CAISESKDSSYEQYF
TGTGCCATCAGTGAGTCGAAGGACAGCTCCTACGAGCAGTACTTC
>TRBJ2-4|TRBV29-1|few|TRBD1
CSVDSGTEAKNIQYF
TGCAGCGTTGATTCCGGGACAGAAGCCAAAAACATTCAGTACTTC
>TRBJ2-2|TRBV18|NA|TRBD1
CASTQGAGELFF
TGTGCCAGCACTCAGGGGGCCGGGGAGCTGTTTTTT
>TRBJ2-7|TRBV7-8|few|NA
CASSFRGSYEQYF
TGTGCCAGCAGCTTCAGGGGATCCTACGAGCAGTACTTC
>TRBJ2-1|TRBV30|NA|TRBD1
CAWSVGQGSYNEQFF
TGTGCCTGGAGTGTTGGACAGGGATCCTACAATGAGCAGTTCTTC
>TRBJ2-7|TRBV6-5|NA|NA
CASSYSDGVGSYEQYF
TGTGCCAGCAGTTACTCAGACGGGGTAGGGTCCTACGAGCAGTACTTC
>TRBJ2-6|TRBV5-4|NA|NA
CASSLASGANVLTF
TGTGCCAGCAGCTTGGCGTCTGGGGCCAACGTCCTGACTTTC
>TRBJ1-4|TRBV7-9|NA|TRBD1
CASSFFRGTGKNEKLFF
TGTGCCAGCAGCTTTTTTCGAGGGACAGGGAAAAATGAAAAACTGTTTTTT
>TRBJ1-1|TRBV19|NA|TRBD1
CASKTGQGMNTEAFF
TGTGCCAGTAAGACGGGACAGGGGATGAACACTGAAGCTTTCTTT
>TRBJ1-6|TRBV2|NA|NA
CASSGSANSPLHF
TGTGCCAGCAGCGGGTCCGCTAATTCACCCCTCCACTTT
>TRBJ1-1|TRBV7-2|NA|NA
CASSLDSSNTEAFF
TGTGCCAGCAGCTTAGACAGTTCGAACACTGAAGCTTTCTTT
>TRBJ2-1|TRBV5-6|NA|TRBD2
CASSPLISGGETNEQFF
TGTGCCAGCAGCCCCCTAATTAGCGGGGGGGAAACTAATGAGCAGTTCTTC
>TRBJ2-2|TRBV28|NA|NA
CVATGRTGELFF
TGTGTCGCAACGGGGAGGACCGGGGAGCTGTTTTTT
>TRBJ2-1|TRBV18|NA|TRBD2
CASSPSGGYNEQFF
TGTGCCAGCTCACCTAGCGGGGGATACAATGAGCAGTTCTTC
>TRBJ2-2|TRBV5-6|NA|TRBD1
CASSPTGSTGELFF
TGTGCCAGCAGTCCGACAGGGAGCACCGGGGAGCTGTTTTTT
>TRBJ1-6|TRBV28|few|NA
CASLPGGVLYNSPLHF
TGTGCCAGCCTGCCTGGGGGCGTCTTATATAATTCACCCCTCCACTTT
>TRBJ2-5|TRBV30|NA|TRBD2
CAWGPPSRDWGGETQYF
TGTGCCTGGGGCCCCCCTTCCCGAGACTGGGGAGGGGAGACCCAGTACTTC
>TRBJ2-2|TRBV2|once|TRBD2
CASSEEGTRSSSGELFF
TGTGCCAGCAGTGAAGAGGGGACTAGGAGTTCTTCCGGGGAGCTGTTTTTT
>TRBJ1-1|TRBV20-1|NA|NA
CSATVTEAFF
TGCAGTGCTACGGTTACTGAAGCTTTCTTT
>TRBJ2-2|TRBV19|NA|TRBD2
CASSVETSGAGELFF
TGTGCCAGTAGTGTGGAGACTAGCGGGGCCGGGGAGCTGTTTTTT
>TRBJ2-1|TRBV7-2|NA|NA
CASRGPSSYNEQFF
TGTGCCAGCAGGGGGCCGAGCTCCTACAATGAGCAGTTCTTC
>TRBJ1-1|TRBV6-1|NA|NA
CASVPDSYTEAFF
TGTGCCAGCGTACCGGACAGCTACACTGAAGCTTTCTTT
>TRBJ2-3|TRBV27|once|NA
CASSSTRTARTDTQYF
TGTGCCAGCAGTTCGACACGGACAGCCCGCACAGATACGCAGTATTTT
>TRBJ2-5|TRBV9|NA|NA
CASSAFSGQLQETQYF
TGTGCCAGCAGCGCTTTCTCGGGACAACTGCAAGAGACCCAGTACTTC
>TRBJ1-6|TRBV5-1|NA|NA
CASSQGDTITSPLHF
TGCGCCAGCAGCCAAGGGGACACAATCACTTCACCCCTCCACTTT
>TRBJ1-1|TRBV20-1|NA|NA
CSAGRDTEAFF
TGCAGTGCTGGGAGGGACACTGAAGCTTTCTTT
>TRBJ2-7|TRBV18|NA|NA
CASSPTLTYEQYF
TGTGCCAGCTCACCAACGCTCACCTACGAGCAGTACTTC
>TRBJ2-3|TRBV5-1|NA|NA
CASIETGLWADTQYF
TGCGCCAGCATCGAAACAGGGTTATGGGCAGATACGCAGTATTTT
>TRBJ2-5|TRBV5-1|NA|TRBD1
CASSRDSRQETQYF
TGCGCCAGCAGCCGGGACAGCCGACAAGAGACCCAGTACTTC